Listed here are 32 T cell receptor beta chains from one sample, sequenced in a study of T cell responses to AZD1222 COVID-19 vaccine. The protocol was immunoSEQ multiplex PCR, while the TCRdb copy is restricted to in-frame clones and leaves out a portion. The table shows 150,000 or so clones, with approximately 89% occurring only once. The starting material was peripheral blood, obtained on day 0 of AZD1222 vaccination. The receptors here all came from an adult in good health.

The V and J genes are TRBV5-6 and TRBJ2-1; 8 bases match TRBD1. Trimming cost V 1 base and J 0 bases; bases outside gene matches: 3. In germline, CDR1 is SGHDT, CDR2 YYEEEE. This CDR3 region has 16 residues. The CDR3 coding sequence is TGTGCCAGCAGCTTGCTGACAGGGGCCTCCTACAATGAGCAGTTCTTC. Translating it yields CASSLLTGASYNEQFF. Using reference TRBV5-6 and TRBJ2-1 for the parts outside the CDR3, the full variable domain is DAGVTQSPTHLIKTRGQQVTLRCSPKSGHDTVSWYQQALGQGPQFIFQYYEEEERQRGNFPDRFSGHQFPNYSSELNVNALLLGDSALYLCASSLLTGASYNEQFFGPGTRLTVL.

V is TRBV4-3 and J is TRBJ2-7; the D gene could be TRBD1 or TRBD2 (6 bases each). CDR3 length equals 16 residues. The germline V and J ends were trimmed by 3 bases and 1 base, with 16 bases remaining between them. The V gene's germline CDR1 is LGHNA and CDR2 YSLEER. CDR3 DNA: TGCGCCAGCAGCCAGTGGGGGGCAGGTATTTCCTACGAGCAGTACTTC. As protein: CASSQWGAGISYEQYF.

The chain links TRBV27 to TRBJ2-6; TRBD2 agrees at 7 bases. CDR3 length: 17 amino acids. Trimming cost V 1 base and J 0 bases; bases outside gene matches: 3. Looked up from germline, CDR1 is MNHEY and CDR2 is SMNVEV (reference sequence). The CDR3 sequence: CASSLLGGSSGANVLTF. In nucleotides, the CDR3 is TGTGCCAGCAGTTTATTGGGCGGGAGCTCTGGGGCCAACGTCCTGACTTTC.

The chain joins TRBV2 to TRBJ2-1, with 10 nucleotides matching TRBD1. Trimming cost V 6 bases and J 15 bases; bases outside gene matches: 20. The CDR3 runs 16 residues. Germline CDR1 is SNHLY and CDR2 is FYNNEI. CDR3 amino acids: CASRVIPGQGPERRFF. For the CDR3, the DNA is TGTGCCAGCAGGGTCATACCGGGACAGGGGCCTGAGAGACGGTTCTTC.

The V gene is TRBV4-1, the J gene TRBJ1-5; D might be TRBD1 (5 bases). CDR1 and CDR2 from the germline V gene are MGHRA and YSYEKL. V gave up 4 bases and J gave up 0 bases, with 10 bases separating them. The CDR3 runs to 15 residues. The CDR3 nucleotides are TGCGCCAGCAGCCTCCGACAGCATAGCAATCAGCCCCAGCATTTT. Its protein product is CASSLRQHSNQPQHF.

The chain links TRBV2 to TRBJ1-5, with D possibly matching TRBD1 (5 bases). The CDR3 is 18 amino acids. Per germline, CDR1 SNHLY and CDR2 FYNNEI. V lost 5 bases to trimming and J lost 0 bases, with 20 bases between them. Here the CDR3 DNA reads TGTGCCAGCAGTTTAAGACAGACTAGTGCTTATAGCAATCAGCCCCAGCATTTT. Amino acid sequence: CASSLRQTSAYSNQPQHF.

This clone was seen just once. The chain combines TRBV9 with TRBJ1-2; 7 bases are shared with TRBD1. Germline loops: CDR1 SGDLS, CDR2 YYNGEE. With 4 bases clipped from V and 3 bases from J, the junction kept 9 bases outside the gene matches. The CDR3 spans 15 residues. CDR3 bases: TGTGCCAGCAGCTCCCGACAGGGAGCTCACTATGGCTACACCTTC. Protein: CASSSRQGAHYGYTF. Complete variable domain (other parts from reference TRBV9 and TRBJ1-2): DSGVTQTPKHLITATGQRVTLRCSPRSGDLSVYWYQQSLDQGLQFLIQYYNGEERAKGNILERFSAQQFPDLHSELNLSSLELGDSALYFCASSSRQGAHYGYTFGSGTRLTVV.

This chain joins TRBV29-1 and TRBJ1-1; D may be TRBD1 (5 bases). The V gene lost 6 bases and the J gene lost 8 bases, with 13 bases spanning the gap. Germline values: CDR1 SQVTM, CDR2 ANQGSEA. The CDR3 covers 11 residues. In nucleotides, the CDR3 is TGCAGCGTAGTTTCCGGGGCCGAAGCTTTCTTT. Residues: CSVVSGAEAFF.

The chain uses TRBV7-3 and TRBJ2-7; D is tentatively TRBD1 or TRBD2 (7 bases each). CDR3 length equals 15 residues. V was pared by 7 bases and J by 3 bases, with 19 bases between. Per the germline V gene, CDR1 is SGHTA and CDR2 is FQGTGA. The CDR3 DNA follows: TGTGCCAGCAAAATAGGGAGGGGGCCATACTACGAGCAGTACTTC. Protein sequence: CASKIGRGPYYEQYF. Full variable domain (remainder filled in from reference TRBV7-3 and TRBJ2-7): GAGVSQTPSNKVTEKGKYVELRCDPISGHTALYWYRQSLGQGPEFLIYFQGTGAADDSGLPNDRFFAVRPEGSVSTLKIQRTERGDSAVYLCASKIGRGPYYEQYFGPGTRLTVT.

This clone was detected only once. The V and J genes are TRBV15 and TRBJ2-1, with TRBD2 matching over 11 bases. There are 17 residues in the CDR3. The junction had 11 bases not matched to a gene; V was cut back by 6 bases and J by 4 bases. Germline CDR1 LNHNV, CDR2 YYDKDF (reference sequence). The chain's CDR3 is CATSLSLAGGIYNEQFF. The DNA of the CDR3 is TGTGCCACCAGTCTCTCCTTAGCGGGAGGGATATACAATGAGCAGTTCTTC.

In regard to this clone: Other DNA sequences in the same sample also yield this CDR3. The chain carries TRBV7-3 and TRBJ2-5; tentative D call: TRBD2 (7 bases). CDR3 length: 14 residues. The germline V gene has CDR1 SGHTA and CDR2 FQGTGA. V lost 1 base and J 5 bases, leaving 11 bases between the germline ends. The DNA for the CDR3 is TGTGCCAGCAGCTTAATGGGGGGGCAGGAGACCCAGTACTTC. Translated: CASSLMGGQETQYF.

Remarks on this clone: The same CDR3 arises from other DNA sequences in this sample as well. The genes are TRBV27 and TRBJ1-5; D is undetermined. Trimming shortened V by 2 bases and J by 1 base, and 3 bases separated the two germline ends. The CDR3 extends over 13 amino acids. The germline V gene has CDR1 MNHEY and CDR2 SMNVEV (reference sequence). The CDR3 region has the DNA TGTGCCAGCAGTTTAGACAGCAATCAGCCCCAGCATTTT. Translation gives CASSLDSNQPQHF.

The V and J genes are TRBV11-2 and TRBJ1-4; D unclear. The CDR3 consists of 14 residues. Germline CDR1 reads SGHAT; CDR2 reads FQNNGV. V was shortened by 1 base and J by 4 bases, with 7 bases between the two germline ends. CDR3 sequence reads: CASSLGGVNEKLFF. CDR3 sequence (DNA): TGTGCCAGCAGCTTAGGGGGTGTTAATGAAAAACTGTTTTTT.

This chain uses TRBV19 with TRBJ1-1, with no clear D. Trimming stripped 3 bases from V and 2 bases from J, with 10 bases between. This CDR3 has 14 amino acids. In germline, CDR1 is LNHDA, CDR2 SQIVND (reference sequence). CDR3 bases: TGTGCCAGTAGTATTTACAGCGAAAACACTGAAGCTTTCTTT. It yields the protein CASSIYSENTEAFF. The full variable domain, with the rest looked up from reference TRBV19 and TRBJ1-1, is DGGITQSPKYLFRKEGQNVTLSCEQNLNHDAMYWYRQDPGQGLRLIYYSQIVNDFQKGDIAEGYSVSREKKESFPLTVTSAQKNPTAFYLCASSIYSENTEAFFGQGTRLTVV.

The chain carries TRBV7-2 and TRBJ2-5, with D uncertain. The CDR3 spans 16 residues. Looked up from germline, CDR1 is SGHTA and CDR2 is FQGNSA. Trimming took 1 base from V and 1 from J, leaving 13 bases between them. The CDR3 coding sequence is TGTGCCAGCAGCTTAGTGGGTCCTCGGAGCCAAGAGACCCAGTACTTC. This sequence encodes CASSLVGPRSQETQYF. The whole variable domain, remainder taken from reference TRBV7-2 and TRBJ2-5, is GAGVSQSPSNKVTEKGKDVELRCDPISGHTALYWYRQSLGQGLEFLIYFQGNSAPDKSGLPSDRFSAERTGGSVSTLTIQRTQQEDSAVYLCASSLVGPRSQETQYFGPGTRLLVL.

This chain connects TRBV5-5 to TRBJ1-5, with TRBD1 matching over 7 bases. J was trimmed by 6 bases and V by 4 bases; bases with no gene match: 16. In germline, CDR1 is SGHKS, CDR2 YYEKEE (reference sequence). The CDR3 is 17 amino acids. In DNA form, the CDR3 reads TGTGCCAGCAGCCCGAGGGGTGGACAGGACCTTCGTCAGCCCCAGCATTTT. Translating it yields CASSPRGGQDLRQPQHF.

The CDR3: CASSQDLLAETQYF. CDR3 nucleotide sequence: TGTGCCAGCAGCCAAGATCTACTAGCTGAGACCCAGTACTTC. The chain is built from TRBV14 and TRBJ2-5, with D maybe TRBD2 (6 bases). Trimming removed 0 bases at V and 5 bases at J, with 10 bases between. Germline V gene lookup returns CDR1 SGHDN and CDR2 FVKESK. This CDR3 is built from 14 residues.

In this sample, this clone turned up once. The CDR3 sequence is CSVDSPRGTEAFF. The CDR3 nucleotides are TGCAGCGTTGACTCCCCAAGAGGCACTGAAGCTTTCTTT. The chain couples TRBV29-1 to TRBJ1-1; no definite D call. This CDR3 is 13 amino acids long. Trimming took off 3 bases at V and 4 bases at J, with 12 bases between the two ends. CDR1 is SQVTM, CDR2 ANQGSEA, per germline. Variable domain in full (rest from reference TRBV29-1 and TRBJ1-1): SAVISQKPSRDICQRGTSLTIQCQVDSQVTMMFWYRQQPGQSLTLIATANQGSEATYESGFVIDKFPISRPNLTFSTLTVSNMSPEDSSIYLCSVDSPRGTEAFFGQGTRLTVV.

The CDR3 DNA reads TGCAGCGTGGCAGGGGGCCTGTACACTGAAGCTTTCTTT. Protein sequence: CSVAGGLYTEAFF. This chain connects TRBV29-1 to TRBJ1-1; TRBD1 matches 8 bases. V lost 6 bases and J lost 3; bases outside the gene matches: 6. The CDR3 consists of 13 residues. The germline CDR1 and CDR2 sequences are SQVTM and ANQGSEA.

The rearrangement uses TRBV6-5 and TRBJ1-1; no firm D call. This CDR3 comprises 13 residues. V lost 6 bases, J lost 1 base, and 9 bases lay in between. Germline lookup yields CDR1 MNHEY and CDR2 SVGAGI. CDR3 nucleotides: TGTGCCAGCAGACCCAGACGGAACACTGAAGCTTTCTTT. Amino acid sequence: CASRPRRNTEAFF.

The CDR3 sequence is CASSHLEDRGTNEKLFF. As DNA, the CDR3 is TGTGCCAGCAGCCACCTCGAGGACAGGGGGACTAATGAAAAACTGTTTTTT. J is TRBJ1-4 and V is TRBV7-9; 10 nucleotides align to TRBD1. Germline CDR1 SEHNR, CDR2 FQNEAQ (reference sequence). The CDR3 runs 17 residues. Trimming took 5 bases from V and 2 from J; bases not matched to a gene: 8.

The chain uses TRBV28 and TRBJ2-3; TRBD2 agrees at 9 bases. The V segment lost 3 bases and the J segment 3 bases; nucleotides outside the gene matches: 7. The CDR3 is 16 residues long. The germline gives CDR1 MDHEN, CDR2 SYDVKM. CDR3 DNA: TGTGCCAGCAGTTTGGGGCGGGGGGGCCTTACAGATACGCAGTATTTT. Translation: CASSLGRGGLTDTQYF.

This chain links TRBV6-5 with TRBJ2-1; the D is unclear. The CDR3 contains 11 residues. CDR1 is MNHEY and CDR2 is SVGAGI in the germline V gene. V dropped 7 bases and J dropped 9 bases, with 10 bases sitting between them. CDR3 sequence: CASTNDAEQFF. CDR3 nucleotides: TGTGCCAGCACAAACGACGCTGAGCAGTTCTTC.

V and J are TRBV12-3 or TRBV12-4 and TRBJ2-5; D possibly corresponds to TRBD2 (5 bases). The CDR3 length is 13 residues. The V and J ends lost 5 bases and 5 bases respectively, with 12 bases between them. The CDR3 protein is CASSKLESETQYF. The CDR3 bases are TGTGCCAGCAGTAAACTAGAGTCGGAGACCCAGTACTTC.

The chain has TRBV12-3 or TRBV12-4 and TRBJ2-1, with TRBD2 as a possible D gene (6 bases). This CDR3 contains 12 residues. Trimming cost V 3 bases and J 9 bases, with 9 bases left between them. The CDR3 is CASSFGGSEQFF. As DNA, the CDR3 is TGTGCCAGCAGTTTCGGAGGGAGTGAGCAGTTCTTC.

The CDR3 coding sequence is TGCAGCGTTTCAGGGGCTGGGGCCAACGTCCTGACTTTC. It is translated as CSVSGAGANVLTF. This chain uses TRBV29-1 with TRBJ2-6, with a weak D call TRBD1 (6 bases). Trimming cost V 5 bases and J 2 bases, with 7 bases left between them. CDR3 length: 13 amino acids. The V gene's germline CDR1 is SQVTM and CDR2 ANQGSEA.

This chain connects TRBV6-2 or TRBV6-3 to TRBJ1-2; D is perhaps TRBD1 (6 bases). Germline CDR1 and CDR2: MNHEY and SVGEGT. With 2 bases removed from V and 5 bases from J, the gap between germline ends came to 12 bases. The CDR3 is 14 residues long. As DNA, the CDR3 is TGTGCCAGCAGTTACGGGACACAGCTATATGGCTACACCTTC. Encoded protein: CASSYGTQLYGYTF.

The gene calls are TRBV19 and TRBJ2-5; a possible D gene is TRBD1 (5 bases). CDR1 is LNHDA and CDR2 is SQIVND in the germline V gene (reference sequence). V gave up 5 bases and J gave up 5 bases, with 9 bases separating them. The CDR3 sequence is 12 residues long. Here the CDR3 reads CASSQGDETQYF. CDR3 nucleotides: TGTGCCAGTAGTCAGGGCGATGAGACCCAGTACTTC.

The chain is built from TRBV7-9 and TRBJ1-4, with 7 bases lining up with TRBD1. The CDR3 runs to 16 residues. CDR1 is SEHNR, CDR2 FQNEAQ, per germline (reference sequence). The V gene end was trimmed by 5 bases and the J gene end by 8 bases; junction bases not matched to a gene: 14. CDR3 sequence (DNA): TGTGCCAGCAGCCTCCTCGGAGGAGGGGGCGAGGAAAAACTGTTTTTT. Residues: CASSLLGGGGEEKLFF.

The chain employs TRBV6-2 or TRBV6-3 and TRBJ2-1, with a weak D call TRBD2 (6 bases). Germline V lookup: CDR1 MNHEY, CDR2 SVGEGT. The CDR3 runs 15 residues. The V and J ends lost 2 bases and 1 base respectively, with 9 bases between them. The CDR3 spells CASSYREASYNEQFF. The CDR3 bases are TGTGCCAGCAGTTACAGGGAGGCTTCCTACAATGAGCAGTTCTTC.

This chain links TRBV28 with TRBJ1-2; 9 bases fit TRBD1. CDR1 MDHEN and CDR2 SYDVKM come from the germline V gene. V was pared by 5 bases and J by 5 bases, with 6 bases of the junction left unmatched. The CDR3 length is 14 residues. The CDR3 region has the DNA TGTGCCAGCAGTGCCGCGGGACAGGGTTATGGCTACACCTTC. Encoded protein: CASSAAGQGYGYTF.

The chain has TRBV7-9 and TRBJ1-6; D unclear. V lost 5 bases and J 10 bases, leaving 9 bases between the germline ends. This CDR3 is 12 amino acids long. Germline assignment: CDR1 SEHNR and CDR2 FQNEAQ (reference sequence). The CDR3 sequence: CASSAKESPLHF. The CDR3 nucleotides read TGTGCCAGCAGCGCGAAGGAGTCACCCCTCCACTTT.